The clone carrying this T cell receptor (beta chain) has only a few counts. The data derive from a study of spatial heterogeneity in lung cancer. From the 5' RACE reads, TCRdb called clonotypes with MiXCR, one entry per CDR3 protein. The table records 80,000 to 95,000 distinct CDR3 sequences, 7.5% to 10% of them present only once. Germline V gene lookup returns CDR1 SGHRS and CDR2 YFSETQ. V lost 4 bases and J lost 0; bases outside the gene matches: 2. This CDR3 region has 14 residues. Regarding time point: sample taken at primary tumor resection. The authors sequenced whole RNA from tumor, nontumor lung or frozen PBMC without sorting.

The receptor's source is a male donor with early-stage non-small cell lung cancer. The rearrangement links TRBV5-1 to TRBJ1-1; TRBD1 matches 8 bases. The sample consisted of PBMCs, taken at surgery. CDR3: CASSGQGLNTEAFF. In DNA, the CDR3 is TGCGCCAGCAGCGGACAGGGATTGAACACTGAAGCTTTCTTT.